The source of this TCR beta chain is a study of cytomegalovirus exposure and HLA in healthy donors. Whole-study results and caveats: V- and J-gene trimming in TCR beta was tied to a missense DCLRE1C variant by an analysis performed later.

At collection, donors were nominally healthy, but unrecorded immune exposures were probable. Trimming cost V 5 bases and J 3 bases; bases outside gene matches: 5. Germline CDR1 is MNHNS and CDR2 is SASEGT. The CDR3 is 15 amino acids. In the PCR, 60 Vbeta and 13 Jbeta primers were used. Authors' processing steps: A follow-up analysis tallied 86 million or so unique TCR beta chains, roughly 10 million shared. Produced via immunoSEQ multiplex PCR; TCRdb's table is partial and in-frame only. V and J calls and clone size are as listed in that table; D and trimming were resolved from the DNA. There are 100,000 or so clones in the sample; over 65% occur only once, and around 5% lies in the top ten. Notes on this clone: The antigen is undetermined.

Sequencing was done on a sample of PBMCs. The sequence was obtained from a female donor in good health and CMV-seropositive. The chain is built from TRBV6-1 and TRBJ2-7; 12 bases match TRBD2. Here the CDR3 reads CASSQTSGSIYEQYF. CDR3 in DNA: TGTGCCAGCAGTCAGACTAGCGGGAGTATCTACGAGCAGTACTTC.